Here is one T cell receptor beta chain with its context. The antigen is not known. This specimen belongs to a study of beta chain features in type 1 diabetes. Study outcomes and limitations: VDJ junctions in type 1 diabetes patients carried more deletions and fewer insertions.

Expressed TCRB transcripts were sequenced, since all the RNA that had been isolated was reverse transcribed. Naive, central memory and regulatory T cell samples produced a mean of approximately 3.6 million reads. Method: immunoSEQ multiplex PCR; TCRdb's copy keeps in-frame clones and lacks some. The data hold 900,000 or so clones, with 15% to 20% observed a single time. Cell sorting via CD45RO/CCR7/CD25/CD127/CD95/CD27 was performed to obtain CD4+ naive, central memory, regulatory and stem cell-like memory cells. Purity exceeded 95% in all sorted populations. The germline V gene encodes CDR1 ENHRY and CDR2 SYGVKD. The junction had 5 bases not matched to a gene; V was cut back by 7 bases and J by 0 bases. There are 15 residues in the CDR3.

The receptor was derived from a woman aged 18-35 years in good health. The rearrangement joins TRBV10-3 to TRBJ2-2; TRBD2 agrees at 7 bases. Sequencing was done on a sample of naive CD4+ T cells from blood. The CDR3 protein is CAIKESGTNTGELFF. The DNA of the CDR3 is TGTGCCATCAAAGAAAGCGGGACGAACACCGGGGAGCTGTTTTTT.